A selection of T cell receptor beta chains follows, all from one sample in a study of T cell repertoires in cytomegalovirus infection. Each CDR3 protein is one row after TCRdb ran MiXCR on the reads. The repertoire consists of tens of thousands of distinct CDR3 sequences, with over 15% occurring once and the leading ten covering roughly two thirds. No antigen has been assigned to these receptors. The source was CD8+ T cells from cultured PBMCs, collected from culture after CMV antigen stimulation. All receptors derive from a human donor in good health (CMV status not recorded). Some clones in this sample may be carry-over from other donors' samples. Both conserved end residues are part of each CDR3. The D gene is left open where the match is weak. Some rows mark clone size as missing; the rest say once, few, many or name a class of expanded clone.

TRBJ2-3,TRBD1,TRBV6-2/TRBV6-3,few,TGTGCCAGCAGTTACTCGAGTAGTACAGGGGCATCCACAGATACGCAGTATTTT,CASSYSSSTGASTDTQYF
TRBJ2-3,.,TRBV11-2,.,TGTGCCAGCAGCTCCCTGGATACGCAGTATTTT,CASSSLDTQYF
TRBJ2-3,.,TRBV5-4,.,TGTGCCAGCAGCTTGATTGACAGCGGCCCTAGCACAGATACGCAGTATTTT,CASSLIDSGPSTDTQYF
TRBJ1-5,.,TRBV28,many,TGTGCCAGCACCTGGACAAATCCGCATCAGCCCCAGCATTTT,CASTWTNPHQPQHF
TRBJ1-5,.,TRBV7-2,.,TGTGCCAGCAGCTTAATAGTCAATCAGCCCCAGCATTTT,CASSLIVNQPQHF
TRBJ2-2,.,TRBV7-2,few,TGTGCCAGCAGGCCAGACGGACAGACCGGGGAGCTGTTTTTT,CASRPDGQTGELFF
TRBJ1-3,.,TRBV12-3/TRBV12-4,few,TGTGCCAGCAGAACAACTAGACAGAGCTCTGGAAACACCATATATTTT,CASRTTRQSSGNTIYF
TRBJ1-5,.,TRBV2,.,TGTGCCAGCAGTGAAGCGACAGGCTCTAGCAATCAGCCCCAGCATTTT,CASSEATGSSNQPQHF
TRBJ1-2,.,TRBV10-3,few,TGTGCCATCAGTGATAGGTCGGGGGGCCTCTCTAACTATGGCTACACCTTC,CAISDRSGGLSNYGYTF
TRBJ2-1,TRBD2,TRBV7-2,.,TGTGCCAGCAGCTCAAGCGGGAGTGCTCAGTTCTTC,CASSSSGSAQFF
TRBJ1-5,.,TRBV7-8,.,TGTGCCAGCAGCTTAGCACCTTCAGGGGATAGGGTTTATAGCAATCAGCCCCAGCATTTT,CASSLAPSGDRVYSNQPQHF
TRBJ1-5,.,TRBV6-1,.,TGTGCCAGCAGTCTTACACCGTTTCCCTATAGCAATCAGCCCCAGCATTTT,CASSLTPFPYSNQPQHF
TRBJ2-7,TRBD2,TRBV7-2,.,TGTGCCAGCAGCCAAACTGGGACTAGCGGGGACTACGAGCAGTACTTC,CASSQTGTSGDYEQYF
TRBJ2-5,TRBD2,TRBV19,.,TGTGCCAGTAGTATACGAAGCGGGGGGAACCAAGAGACCCAGTACTTC,CASSIRSGGNQETQYF
TRBJ1-4,TRBD1,TRBV5-8,.,TGTGCCAGCAGCTTGGGACAGGGAAGTGAAAAACTGTTTTTT,CASSLGQGSEKLFF
TRBJ2-5,.,TRBV7-2,.,TGTGCCAGCAGTCTACCCTTACGTCAAGAGACCCAGTACTTC,CASSLPLRQETQYF
TRBJ2-1,TRBD1,TRBV15,few,TGTGCCACCAGCAGACCCGGGACAGGGAACGAGCAGTTCTTC,CATSRPGTGNEQFF
TRBJ1-1,.,TRBV4-1,.,TGCGCCAGCAGCCAAGTTCCGGGGTCGAACACTGAAGCTTTCTTT,CASSQVPGSNTEAFF
TRBJ2-1,.,TRBV5-1,few,TGCGCCAGCAGCGACGGGAATGAGCAGTTCTTC,CASSDGNEQFF
TRBJ2-7,.,TRBV7-9,.,TGTGCCAGCAGCCCCCCCCGGCAGGGAGTGGAGGACGAGCAGTACTTC,CASSPPRQGVEDEQYF
TRBJ2-1,TRBD1,TRBV28,.,TGTGCCAGCACCCGGGGCCAGGGGGCGTACAATGAGCAGTTCTTC,CASTRGQGAYNEQFF
TRBJ1-5,TRBD1,TRBV4-3,.,TGCGCCAGCAGCCAAGATTGGGACAGGCCGAATCAGCCCCAGCATTTT,CASSQDWDRPNQPQHF
TRBJ1-2,.,TRBV29-1,.,TGCAGCGTCTCTCCAGGGGCGGGGGGCTATGGCTACACCTTC,CSVSPGAGGYGYTF
TRBJ2-1,.,TRBV4-1,few,TGCGCCAGCAGCCAACTCTCCTACAATGAGCAGTTCTTC,CASSQLSYNEQFF
TRBJ2-1,.,TRBV7-2,few,TGTGCCAGCAGAGACAGGACCTACAATGAGCAGTTCTTC,CASRDRTYNEQFF
TRBJ1-2,.,TRBV7-2,.,TGTGCCAGCAGCTTAGAGGGGAGTGGGAGGGGTAGAAATGGCTACACCTTC,CASSLEGSGRGRNGYTF
TRBJ2-1,TRBD2,TRBV19,few,TGTGCCAGTAGTATGGTTAGCGGGAGGTCCTCTGAGCAGTTCTTC,CASSMVSGRSSEQFF
TRBJ2-3,.,TRBV11-2,.,TGTGCCAGCAGCTTAGCCGTCAGGGCCACAGATACGCAGTATTTT,CASSLAVRATDTQYF
TRBJ1-4,.,TRBV6-2/TRBV6-3,few,TGTGCCAGCAGTTACTCTGTGTCAACTAATGAAAAACTGTTTTTT,CASSYSVSTNEKLFF
TRBJ2-1,.,TRBV4-1,once,TGCGCCAGCAGCCAAGATTTAGCGGAGGAGTACAATGAGCAGTTCTTC,CASSQDLAEEYNEQFF
TRBJ2-1,.,TRBV6-6,many,TGTGCCAGCAGTTACTCACTGGGCGGGGAGCAGTTCTTC,CASSYSLGGEQFF